The next 5 T cell receptor beta chains were all read from a single sample in a study of blood T cell repertoires in COVID-19. Profiled with immunoSEQ multiplex PCR; TCRdb holds only in-frame clones, not every one. This repertoire shows more than 25,000 clones, 81% found once; its top ten account for about 53%. The sequencing input was peripheral blood. These receptors all stem from a man aged 50 to 59 with active or convalescent COVID-19.

The chain is built from TRBV27 and TRBJ1-1; D may be TRBD1 (5 bases). With 8 bases removed from V and 2 bases from J, the gap between germline ends came to 9 bases. Germline assignment: CDR1 MNHEY and CDR2 SMNVEV (reference sequence). This CDR3 has 12 residues. CDR3 region: CASSTGNTEAFF. The CDR3 nucleotides read TGTGCCAGCTCCACAGGTAACACTGAAGCTTTCTTT.

The chain recombines TRBV18 with TRBJ2-7, with TRBD1 matching 9 bases. CDR3 size: 16 residues. Germline-derived CDR1 and CDR2 are KGHSH and LQKENI. V lost 4 bases to trimming and J lost 5 bases; unmatched junction nucleotides: 12. The CDR3 nucleotides read TGTGCCAGCTCACAATATACAGGGGGCGCTTGGGACGAGCAGTACTTC. This sequence encodes CASSQYTGGAWDEQYF.

The genes are TRBV21-1 and TRBJ2-1; the table names TRBD2, a call not compared with the DNA. TRBV21-1 counts as a pseudogene. The CDR3 is 15 residues long. The CDR3 loop reads CASSDRLTPDNEQFF. CDR3 nucleotide sequence: TGTGCCAGCAGCGATCGACTAACGCCCGACAATGAGCAGTTCTTC.

The V and J genes are TRBV28 and TRBJ2-7; 7 bases align to TRBD1. Germline V gene sequence: CDR1 MDHEN, CDR2 SYDVKM. The CDR3 runs to 15 residues. With V trimmed by 3 bases and J by 1 base, 6 bases remained unmatched. The CDR3 coding sequence is TGTGCCAGCAGTTTGTTCCCGGACAGGTCCTACGAGCAGTACTTC. Its protein product is CASSLFPDRSYEQYF.

The chain couples TRBV5-5 to TRBJ2-2, with TRBD1 matching over 7 bases. Germline V gives CDR1 SGHKS, CDR2 YYEKEE (reference sequence). V lost 6 bases to trimming and J lost 2 bases; unmatched junction nucleotides: 7. The CDR3 spans 15 residues. In DNA form, the CDR3 reads TGTGCCAGCACTAGACAGGGAATAAACACCGGGGAGCTGTTTTTT. Translation gives CASTRQGINTGELFF.